This T cell receptor (beta chain) comes out of a study of blood T cell repertoires in COVID-19 (TCRdb year 2020). Some background on the complete study: ImmuneRACE Cohort 3 recovered participants were defined by two consecutive negative NP/OP PCR tests, healthcare professional clearance, or symptom resolution. Collaborator samples came from the United States, Italy and Spain and covered acute and convalescent phases of COVID-19. The prospective study material was composed of cDNA or gDNA derived from T cells, B-cell-depleted T cells, or PBMCs. The dataset comprised deeply sampled blood TCRbeta repertoires from subjects exposed to, actively infected with, or recovered from COVID-19. The repertoires were released in a freely available public database meant as a resource for research on the immune response to SARS-CoV-2. Samples came from the ongoing ImmuneRACE study (first 160 participants) plus 1,254 subjects from 6 global collaborators. The sample metadata nearly always contained a de-identified subject ID, COVID-19 status, age in years and sex. Where HLA class I and class II types were available, the types were taken from metadata supplied by the sample provider, not from assay-based typing. What the study reported, not specific to this receptor: How much clinical and demographic metadata was included differed by source and by participant, and the metadata was provided uncurated.

The germline V gene encodes CDR1 MDHEN and CDR2 SYDVKM. The germline V and J ends show losses of 5 bases and 7 bases respectively, and no gene match explains 8 bases of the junction. The cysteine opens and the phenylalanine closes a CDR3 of 14 amino acids. The sequence is cut down to CDR3 DNA, 42 bases in frame from base 1. TCRbeta CDR3 regions were amplified from genomic DNA using the immunoSEQ Assay, a bias-controlled multiplex PCR. The published analysis was carried out like this. The number of nucleated cells in each sample was estimated from the amplification of reference gene primers within the assay. Sequence reads were collapsed and filtered to measure the absolute abundance of every unique TCRbeta CDR3 rearrangement. For each sample, productive Simpson clonality was calculated by taking the square root of Simpson's diversity index across productive rearrangements. TCRdb carries this immuneACCESS record with in-frame sequences only. Its versions omit some clonotypes, under half of them owing to an unresolved V gene in the studies checked, with the rest unexplained. V, J and clone size are those of that table, while D and trimming were read from the DNA. The table for this sample lists approximately 200,000 clones; roughly 91% of them were counted only once. About 7% of the sample is held by the ten biggest clonotypes.

Regarding this clone: The antigen it binds to is not known. Base qualities are not provided; no much larger clone lies one nucleotide away.

Participants in the prospective study were enrolled through a virtual design, were aged about 18 to 100 years, and lived in 24 United States geographic areas. To assign participants to cohorts, the prospective study relied on clinical history that participants themselves reported in a screening survey and a study questionnaire. Each participant in the prospective study had whole blood, serum and a nasopharyngeal or oropharyngeal swab collected by mobile phlebotomists. Prospective study participants could optionally give additional blood draws and questionnaires over an approximately two-month period. Blood samples from the prospective study were shipped frozen or at room temperature prior to DNA extraction.

The receptor chain draws on TRBV28 and TRBJ1-2; the junction holds 9 bases that match TRBD1. The TCR sequence derives from a man aged 30 to 45 in a cohort exposed to, infected with or recovered from COVID-19 (not recorded which). Sample: PBMCs or T cells enriched from blood (not recorded which). The sequence in DNA is TGTGCCAGCAGTCCGAGGACAGGGGTTACTGGCTACACCTTC. Its protein is CASSPRTGVTGYTF.